This T cell receptor beta chain was recorded in a study of cytomegalovirus exposure and HLA in healthy donors. Deletions cut 2 bases from V and 4 bases from J, with 16 bases between. The length of the CDR3 is 15 residues. CDR1 is SGHRS and CDR2 is YFSETQ in the germline V gene. This clone was detected only a few times. The study ran its PCR with 60 Vbeta and 13 Jbeta primers. The method was immunoSEQ multiplex PCR; TCRdb's version includes in-frame clones alone and lacks a portion of them. The sample has about 150,000 clones, about a tenth seen once; the top ten hold 1.8%. Sequencing was carried out using PBMCs. This sequence joins TRBV5-1 and TRBJ2-7, with D perhaps TRBD2 (6 bases). The sequence was collected from a male donor in good health and CMV-seronegative. CDR3 nucleotides: TGCGCCAGCAGCTTTTCCCCAGCGGGTTTTTACGAGCAGTACTTC. Amino acids: CASSFSPAGFYEQYF.